A selection of T cell receptor beta chains follows, all from one sample in a study of blood T cell repertoires in COVID-19. Method: immunoSEQ multiplex PCR; TCRdb's copy keeps in-frame clones and lacks some. The table lists approximately 31,000 clones, 89% of them singletons. Sample: peripheral blood. The receptors stem from a man older than 75 with acute or convalescent COVID-19. CDR3s include the opening cysteine and the closing phenylalanine or tryptophan. A D gene is named only where the DNA matches it firmly. Clone size is given for some rows only: seen once, a few or many times, or a class if the clone is expanded.

clone size,D gene,V gene,J gene,CDR3 protein,CDR3 DNA
-,TRBD2,TRBV18,TRBJ2-7,CASSQGSGRASYEQYF,TGTGCCAGCTCGCAAGGAAGCGGGAGGGCTTCCTACGAGCAGTACTTC
-,-,TRBV6-5,TRBJ2-1,CASSYTNSSYNEQFF,TGTGCCAGCAGTTACACCAATAGCTCCTACAATGAGCAGTTCTTC
once,-,TRBV12-1,TRBJ1-2,CASSFEDGRRKVGYTF,TGTGCCAGCAGCTTTGAGGATGGCCGGAGAAAGGTGGGCTACACCTTC
-,-,TRBV29-1,TRBJ1-3,CSVKLGGKGNTIYF,TGCAGCGTCAAGTTGGGGGGTAAAGGAAACACCATATATTTT
-,TRBD1,TRBV2,TRBJ2-7,CASSEYVAGTGVPYEQYF,TGTGCCAGCAGTGAATACGTAGCCGGGACAGGGGTTCCCTACGAGCAGTACTTC
-,-,TRBV5-1,TRBJ2-1,CASSLAAQAYNEQFF,TGCGCCAGCAGCTTGGCAGCACAGGCCTACAATGAGCAGTTCTTC
-,TRBD1,TRBV5-6,TRBJ1-1,CASSLEDRMNTEAFF,TGTGCCAGCAGCTTGGAGGACAGGATGAACACTGAAGCTTTCTTT
-,-,TRBV19,TRBJ1-1,CASSIVEDISNTEAFF,TGTGCCAGTAGTATAGTAGAGGACATATCGAACACTGAAGCTTTCTTT
-,TRBD1,TRBV18,TRBJ2-5,CASSLDRDETQYF,TGTGCCAGCTCACTCGACAGGGATGAGACCCAGTACTTC
once,-,TRBV9,TRBJ2-7,CASSVGPSWWAEQYF,TGTGCCAGCAGCGTAGGCCCCTCCTGGTGGGCCGAGCAGTACTTC
-,TRBD1,TRBV27,TRBJ1-5,CASSITGGAFSNQPQHF,TGTGCCAGCAGCATTACAGGGGGAGCGTTTAGCAATCAGCCCCAGCATTTT
-,-,TRBV19,TRBJ2-3,CASKTGSFTDTQYF,TGTGCCAGTAAAACAGGAAGTTTCACAGATACGCAGTATTTT
once,-,TRBV4-2,TRBJ2-7,CASSQGQDEQYF,TGTGCCAGCAGCCAAGGCCAGGACGAGCAGTACTTC
once,TRBD1,TRBV7-2,TRBJ2-1,CASRLTGADYNEQFF,TGTGCCAGCAGACTCACAGGGGCGGACTACAATGAGCAGTTCTTC
-,-,TRBV7-2,TRBJ2-3,CASSPSSAGFGTDTQYF,TGTGCCAGCAGCCCCTCCAGCGCAGGGTTTGGCACAGATACGCAGTATTTT
-,-,TRBV6-1,TRBJ1-2,CASSETQDYGYTF,TGTGCCAGCAGTGAAACGCAGGACTATGGCTACACCTTC
-,TRBD2,TRBV28,TRBJ2-3,CASRKAGSTDTQYF,TGTGCCAGCAGGAAAGCGGGGAGCACAGATACGCAGTATTTT
-,-,TRBV2,TRBJ1-4,CASSLRGEGGEKLFF,TGTGCCAGCAGCCTCAGGGGAGAGGGTGGTGAAAAACTGTTTTTT
-,TRBD2,TRBV19,TRBJ2-3,CASSLTSGSWDTQYF,TGTGCCAGTAGTCTTACTAGCGGGTCTTGGGATACGCAGTATTTT
-,TRBD2,TRBV6-5,TRBJ2-3,CASSYSTSGGTDTQYF,TGTGCCAGCAGTTACTCGACTAGCGGGGGCACAGATACGCAGTATTTT
-,-,TRBV6-5,TRBJ1-3,CASSRGRGYGNTIYF,TGTGCCAGCTCCCGCGGTAGGGGGTATGGAAACACCATATATTTT
-,TRBD1,TRBV7-9,TRBJ1-2,CASSFDRGRHYGYTF,TGTGCCAGCAGCTTTGACAGGGGGCGTCACTATGGCTACACCTTC
-,-,TRBV11-2,TRBJ2-5,CASSPGGGVETQYF,TGTGCCAGCAGCCCCGGGGGAGGCGTGGAGACCCAGTACTTC
-,TRBD1,TRBV29-1,TRBJ2-2,CSVAVTGEAGELFF,TGCAGCGTTGCGGTGACAGGGGAGGCCGGGGAGCTGTTTTTT
few,-,TRBV3-1/TRBV3-2,TRBJ2-3,CASSRHPVQVFTDTQYF,TGTGCCAGCAGCCGACACCCGGTACAGGTTTTCACAGATACGCAGTATTTT
-,-,TRBV30,TRBJ1-4,CAWSATGTEEKLFF,TGTGCCTGGAGTGCAACCGGGACTGAAGAAAAACTGTTTTTT
-,TRBD1,TRBV5-4,TRBJ1-2,CASSLGQGPRYGYTF,TGTGCCAGCAGCCTGGGACAGGGCCCTCGCTATGGCTACACCTTC
-,TRBD2,TRBV18,TRBJ2-7,CASSPEAGDYEQYF,TGTGCCAGCTCCCCAGAAGCGGGAGACTACGAGCAGTACTTC
-,-,TRBV10-3,TRBJ1-3,CAISESEPSGNTIYF,TGTGCCATCAGTGAGTCCGAGCCTTCTGGAAACACCATATATTTT
once,TRBD2,TRBV2,TRBJ2-1,CASSDEETSGSDEQFF,TGTGCCAGCAGTGACGAGGAAACTAGCGGGAGTGATGAGCAGTTCTTC
-,TRBD2,TRBV28,TRBJ2-2,CATKREANTGELFF,TGTGCCACCAAGCGGGAGGCGAACACCGGGGAGCTGTTTTTT
-,TRBD1,TRBV7-9,TRBJ1-4,CASSGPGQGGEKLFF,TGTGCCAGCAGTGGACCGGGACAGGGAGGGGAAAAACTGTTTTTT
-,TRBD1,TRBV6-5,TRBJ2-2,CASRGRTGAGELFF,TGTGCCAGCAGGGGGAGGACAGGGGCCGGGGAGCTGTTTTTT
once,TRBD1,TRBV2,TRBJ2-6,CASSGTVSGANVLTF,TGTGCCAGTTCCGGGACAGTCTCTGGGGCCAACGTCCTGACTTTC
once,-,TRBV5-1,TRBJ2-7,CASSSPYEQYF,TGCGCCAGCAGCTCCCCGTACGAGCAGTACTTC
-,-,TRBV12-3/TRBV12-4,TRBJ1-2,CASSRGYGYTF,TGTGCCAGCAGTAGGGGTTATGGCTACACCTTC
-,-,TRBV7-6,TRBJ1-4,CASSLAPGPPQEKLFF,TGTGCCAGCAGCTTAGCCCCGGGTCCACCGCAGGAAAAACTGTTTTTT